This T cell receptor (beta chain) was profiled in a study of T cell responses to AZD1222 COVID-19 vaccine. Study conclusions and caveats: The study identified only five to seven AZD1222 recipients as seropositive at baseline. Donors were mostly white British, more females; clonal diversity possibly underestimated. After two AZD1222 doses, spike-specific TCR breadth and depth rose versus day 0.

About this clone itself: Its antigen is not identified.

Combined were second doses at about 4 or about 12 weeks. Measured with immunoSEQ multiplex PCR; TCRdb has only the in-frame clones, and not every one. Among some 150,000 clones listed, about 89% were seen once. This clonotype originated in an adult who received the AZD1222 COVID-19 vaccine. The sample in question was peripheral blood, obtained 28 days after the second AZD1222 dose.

The CDR3 coding sequence is TGTGCCAGCAGTCCAACGGGACAGCTCATGAACACTGAAGCTTTCTTT. Amino acid sequence: CASSPTGQLMNTEAFF. The V call is TRBV28, the J call TRBJ1-1, with 7 positions matching TRBD1. The V gene's germline CDR1 is MDHEN and CDR2 SYDVKM. V shed 5 bases, J shed 0 bases, and the junction held 9 bases outside the gene matches. This CDR3 spans 16 amino acids.